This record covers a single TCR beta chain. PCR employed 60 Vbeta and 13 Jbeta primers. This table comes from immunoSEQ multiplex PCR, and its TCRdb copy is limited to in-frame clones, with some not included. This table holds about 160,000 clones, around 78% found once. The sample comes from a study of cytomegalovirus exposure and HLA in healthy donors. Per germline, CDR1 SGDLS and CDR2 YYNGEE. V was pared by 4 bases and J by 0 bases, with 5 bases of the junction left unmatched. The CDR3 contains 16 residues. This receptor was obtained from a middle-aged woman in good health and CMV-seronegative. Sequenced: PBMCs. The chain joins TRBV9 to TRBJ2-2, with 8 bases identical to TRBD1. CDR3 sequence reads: CASSLTGGTNTGELFF. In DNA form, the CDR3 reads TGTGCCAGCAGCTTAACAGGGGGGACGAACACCGGGGAGCTGTTTTTT.